These 29 T cell receptor beta chains share one sample of origin, sequenced in a study of CD8 T cells in Susac syndrome. Random hexamers served to reverse transcribe roughly 0.45 to 1 ug RNA. TCRdb re-called the immunoSEQ multiplex PCR reads through MiXCR, storing one row per CDR3 protein. The repertoire consists of roughly 52,000 distinct CDR3 sequences, with approximately 95% occurring once and the leading ten covering less than 0.95%. Source material: CD8+ T cells from PBMCs. Receptors were obtained from a human donor with Susac syndrome.

This clonotype was picked up one time. The chain links TRBV7-9 to TRBJ2-1; D gene ambiguous. V shed 3 bases and J shed 13 bases, with 7 bases lying between them. CDR1 SEHNR and CDR2 FQNEAQ come from the germline V gene (reference sequence). The CDR3 runs 10 residues. This CDR3 reads CASSFTRQFF. CDR3 nucleotides: TGTGCCAGCAGCTTTACGCGACAGTTCTTC.

The V call is TRBV7-9, the J call TRBJ2-7; D is unresolved. V lost 4 bases and J lost 2, with 9 bases in between. The CDR3 totals 13 residues. Per germline, CDR1 SEHNR and CDR2 FQNEAQ (reference sequence). The CDR3 DNA reads as TGTGCCAGCAGCTCGTTTCAGGCCTACGAGCAGTACTTC. Amino acid sequence: CASSSFQAYEQYF. Supplemented by reference TRBV7-9 and TRBJ2-7, the full variable domain reads DTGVSQNPRHKITKRGQNVTFRCDPISEHNRLYWYRQTLGQGPEFLTYFQNEAQLEKSRLLSDRFSAERPKGSFSTLEIQRTEQGDSAMYLCASSSFQAYEQYFGPGTRLTVT.

The chain links TRBV30 to TRBJ1-2; D is undetermined. CDR3 length equals 15 residues. The germline V gene encodes CDR1 GTSNPN and CDR2 SVGIG (reference sequence). V was cut by 1 base and J by 8 bases, with 20 bases left in between. CDR3 DNA sequence: TGTGCCTGGAGTGGCCAGGCAGGAGGAATTTGGGGCTACACCTTC. This gives the protein CAWSGQAGGIWGYTF.

The chain recombines TRBV20-1 with TRBJ2-1, with D perhaps TRBD2 (6 bases). This CDR3 is built from 13 residues. V was trimmed by 6 bases and J by 4 bases, leaving 13 bases between them. CDR1 and CDR2 (germline): DFQATT, SNEGSKA (reference sequence). Here the CDR3 reads CSAPTRDYNEQFF. The CDR3 DNA reads as TGCAGTGCCCCGACTAGGGATTACAATGAGCAGTTCTTC.

CDR3: CASSLEGTNYEQYF. In DNA form, the CDR3 reads TGTGCCAGCAGCTTAGAGGGGACCAACTACGAGCAGTACTTC. The genes are TRBV7-8 and TRBJ2-7; tentatively, D is TRBD1 or TRBD2 (5 bases each). The germline V gene has CDR1 SGHVS and CDR2 FQNEAQ. CDR3 length: 14 amino acids. The V end lost 1 base, the J end lost 3 bases, and 10 bases lay between the germline ends.

This clonotype was picked up one time. The CDR3 reads CASSLIGETQYF. CDR3 coding DNA: TGCGCCAGCAGCTTGATAGGGGAGACCCAGTACTTC. This chain uses TRBV5-1 with TRBJ2-5; D not resolved. Germline CDR1 SGHRS, CDR2 YFSETQ. CDR3 length: 12 residues. V was pared by 1 base and J by 5 bases, with 6 bases between.

This chain connects TRBV27 to TRBJ1-1, with TRBD1 as a possible D gene (6 bases). CDR1 is MNHEY, CDR2 SMNVEV, per germline (reference sequence). This CDR3 contains 13 residues. V lost 7 bases to trimming and J lost 3 bases, with 12 bases between them. This chain's CDR3 is CASTPWGHTEAFF. The CDR3, as DNA: TGTGCCAGCACCCCCTGGGGGCACACTGAAGCTTTCTTT.

V gene TRBV6-5 combines with J gene TRBJ1-3; D may be TRBD1 (5 bases). From germline, CDR1 is MNHEY and CDR2 SVGAGI. This CDR3 spans 15 amino acids. Trimming pared 0 bases from V and 3 bases from J, leaving 9 bases between. The CDR3 coding sequence is TGTGCCAGCAGTTACTCGGAGGGGAATGGAAACACCATATATTTT. This translates into CASSYSEGNGNTIYF.

The V and J genes are TRBV7-9 and TRBJ2-5; D remains unclear. Germline loops: CDR1 SEHNR, CDR2 FQNEAQ (reference sequence). V lost 0 bases to trimming and J lost 5 bases, with 4 bases between them. The CDR3 is 12 residues long. The CDR3 is CASSLAAETQYF. In DNA form, the CDR3 reads TGTGCCAGCAGCTTAGCGGCGGAGACCCAGTACTTC. The whole variable domain, filled in from reference TRBV7-9 and TRBJ2-5, reads DTGVSQNPRHKITKRGQNVTFRCDPISEHNRLYWYRQTLGQGPEFLTYFQNEAQLEKSRLLSDRFSAERPKGSFSTLEIQRTEQGDSAMYLCASSLAAETQYFGPGTRLLVL.

This chain uses TRBV12-5 with TRBJ2-5; D perhaps matches TRBD1 (6 bases). Looked up from germline, CDR1 is LGHNT and CDR2 is FRNRAP. V gave up 1 base and J gave up 5 bases, with 8 bases separating them. CDR3 length: 13 amino acids. CDR3 sequence (DNA): TGTGCTAGTGGTTTGGACAGGGACGAGACCCAGTACTTC. Amino acids: CASGLDRDETQYF. The full variable domain, in which reference TRBV12-5 and TRBJ2-5 provide the parts outside the CDR3, is DARVTQTPRHKVTEMGQEVTMRCQPILGHNTVFWYRQTMMQGLELLAYFRNRAPLDDSGMPKDRFSAEMPDATLATLKIQPSEPRDSAVYFCASGLDRDETQYFGPGTRLLVL.

The genes are TRBV6-4 and TRBJ2-1; 12 bases align to TRBD2. The CDR3 consists of 14 residues. Germline V gives CDR1 MRHNA, CDR2 SNTAGT. Trimming removed 5 bases from V and 9 bases from J; junction bases left unmatched: 5. The CDR3 spells CASSFSSGGAEQFF. CDR3 DNA: TGTGCCAGCAGTTTTTCTAGCGGGGGGGCTGAGCAGTTCTTC.

The chain employs TRBV7-8 and TRBJ2-1; 11 positions agree with TRBD1. Trimming took 4 bases from V and 6 from J; bases not matched to a gene: 5. This CDR3 comprises 15 residues. Looked up from germline, CDR1 is SGHVS and CDR2 is FQNEAQ. CDR3 amino acids: CASSSGQGARNEQFF. CDR3 nucleotides: TGTGCCAGCAGCTCCGGACAGGGGGCGCGCAATGAGCAGTTCTTC.

The chain joins TRBV29-1 to TRBJ1-1, with D uncertain. The CDR3 loop spans 13 amino acids. Trimming stripped 5 bases from V and 3 bases from J, with 13 bases between. Looked up from germline, CDR1 is SQVTM and CDR2 is ANQGSEA. CDR3 in DNA: TGCAGCGTTCTAGGACCTAGGGACACTGAAGCTTTCTTT. Its translation: CSVLGPRDTEAFF.

This chain joins TRBV7-2 and TRBJ2-1; 9 bases agree with TRBD1. The V gene's germline CDR1 is SGHTA and CDR2 FQGNSA. V trimming: 4 bases; J trimming: 7 bases; junction bases outside the gene matches: 8. The CDR3 contains 15 residues. CDR3 sequence (DNA): TGTGCCAGCAGCTCCTGGACAGGGGCGGGGAATGAGCAGTTCTTC. It yields the protein CASSSWTGAGNEQFF. The full variable domain, rest sourced from reference TRBV7-2 and TRBJ2-1, is GAGVSQSPSNKVTEKGKDVELRCDPISGHTALYWYRQSLGQGLEFLIYFQGNSAPDKSGLPSDRFSAERTGGSVSTLTIQRTQQEDSAVYLCASSSWTGAGNEQFFGPGTRLTVL.

The rearrangement joins TRBV20-1 to TRBJ2-3, with 10 bases fitting TRBD2. The CDR3 is 13 residues long. Looked up from germline, CDR1 is DFQATT and CDR2 is SNEGSKA (reference sequence). The ends lost 5 bases at V and 3 bases at J; junction bases unmatched: 2. The chain's CDR3 is CSAYSGGTDTQYF. The CDR3 coding sequence is TGCAGTGCTTATAGCGGGGGGACAGATACGCAGTATTTT.

V is TRBV21-1 and J is TRBJ1-2. TRBV21-1 is tagged as a pseudogene. CDR3 length: 11 amino acids. The CDR3 protein is CASTTSYGYTF. The DNA for the CDR3 is TGTGCCAGCACCACAAGCTATGGCTACACCTTC.

This sequence joins TRBV9 and TRBJ2-5; 7 bases are a match to TRBD2. V was clipped by 1 base and J by 1 base; unmatched bases: 1. The CDR3 contains 14 residues. Germline values: CDR1 SGDLS, CDR2 YYNGEE. CDR3 sequence reads: CASSVSGAQETQYF. CDR3 DNA: TGTGCCAGCAGCGTAAGCGGGGCCCAAGAGACCCAGTACTTC.

The gene calls are TRBV12-3 or TRBV12-4 and TRBJ2-3; D call uncertain. The CDR3 extends over 12 amino acids. Deletions cut 2 bases from V and 4 bases from J, with 4 bases between. CDR3 loop: CASSLKADTQYF. CDR3 nucleotide sequence: TGTGCCAGCAGTTTAAAAGCAGATACGCAGTATTTT.

The rearrangement uses TRBV14 and TRBJ2-7; TRBD1 is a possible D gene (5 bases). The CDR3 totals 13 residues. V lost 0 bases and J lost 12, with 15 bases in between. The germline gives CDR1 SGHDN, CDR2 FVKESK. CDR3: CASSQDQGPARYF. The CDR3 nucleotides read TGTGCCAGCAGCCAAGATCAGGGTCCCGCGCGGTACTTC.

This chain links TRBV15 with TRBJ2-2; 9 bases agree with TRBD1. Germline lookup yields CDR1 LNHNV and CDR2 YYDKDF (reference sequence). The CDR3 covers 15 residues. The J segment lost 7 bases and the V segment lost 6 bases, leaving 9 bases of the junction unmatched. The CDR3 DNA is TGTGCCACCAGAGCGCGGGACAGGGTCTTCGGGGAGCTGTTTTTT. Translating gives CATRARDRVFGELFF.

The chain couples TRBV12-3 or TRBV12-4 to TRBJ2-6; D remains ambiguous. The CDR3 length is 13 residues. The V and J ends lost 7 bases and 0 bases respectively, with 4 bases between them. CDR3 protein: CASKGSGANVLTF. The CDR3 DNA is TGTGCCAGCAAAGGCTCTGGGGCCAACGTCCTGACTTTC.

CDR3 nucleotide sequence: TGTGCCAGCAGTTCTAGCTTAAATGAGCAGTTCTTC. Translation gives CASSSSLNEQFF. This chain connects TRBV9 to TRBJ2-1; tentative D call: TRBD2 (5 bases). Germline V gene lookup returns CDR1 SGDLS and CDR2 YYNGEE. CDR3 size: 12 residues. V was cut by 5 bases and J by 7 bases, with 10 bases left in between.

The chain carries TRBV7-3 and TRBJ1-5, with D maybe TRBD1 (6 bases). CDR3 length: 14 amino acids. Trimming removed 4 bases at V and 5 bases at J, with 12 bases between. The V gene's germline CDR1 is SGHTA and CDR2 FQGTGA. For the CDR3, the DNA is TGTGCCAGCAGCTGTGGACAGCCACATCAGCCCCAGCATTTT. As protein: CASSCGQPHQPQHF.

The chain employs TRBV5-6 and TRBJ2-7, with 10 nucleotides matching TRBD2. V lost 3 bases and J lost 7; bases outside the gene matches: 10. Per the germline V gene, CDR1 is SGHDT and CDR2 is YYEEEE. This CDR3 has 15 residues. Here the CDR3 reads CASSYASGGPWEQYF. DNA of the CDR3: TGTGCCAGCAGCTATGCTAGCGGGGGTCCGTGGGAGCAGTACTTC.

The V and J genes are TRBV29-1 and TRBJ2-1, with D possibly matching TRBD2 (7 bases). Trimming took 7 bases from V and 4 from J, leaving 17 bases between them. The CDR3 is made up of 14 amino acids. Germline V gene sequence: CDR1 SQVTM, CDR2 ANQGSEA. Here the CDR3 reads CSGWEGGAYNEQFF. The CDR3 DNA is TGCAGCGGCTGGGAGGGGGGGGCATACAATGAGCAGTTCTTC.

This clonotype came up once. The chain couples TRBV20-1 to TRBJ2-3, with D uncertain. The CDR3 has 12 amino acids. CDR1 is DFQATT, CDR2 SNEGSKA, per germline (reference sequence). V gave up 4 bases and J gave up 2 bases, with 7 bases separating them. CDR3 sequence (DNA): TGCAGTGCTACCGGCTCCACAGATACGCAGTATTTT. Translated: CSATGSTDTQYF.

The count of this clonotype is one. The chain is built from TRBV12-3 or TRBV12-4 and TRBJ2-5; 7 nucleotides agree with TRBD2. V shed 4 bases and J 0 bases; nucleotides not matched to a gene: 5. The CDR3 runs 15 residues. CDR3 region: CASSSRDYHQETQYF. DNA for the CDR3: TGTGCCAGCAGTTCTCGGGACTACCACCAAGAGACCCAGTACTTC.

This sequence joins TRBV27 and TRBJ2-3, with D tentatively TRBD1 (6 bases). Germline CDR1 reads MNHEY; CDR2 reads SMNVEV (reference sequence). This CDR3 has 16 amino acids. Trimming shortened V by 3 bases and J by 0 bases, and 13 bases separated the two germline ends. The CDR3 DNA is TGTGCCAGCAGTTTGGCTTGGGACACCAGCACAGATACGCAGTATTTT. This gives the protein CASSLAWDTSTDTQYF.

The rearrangement joins TRBV2 to TRBJ2-3; no clear D. Germline CDR1 SNHLY, CDR2 FYNNEI. The CDR3 sequence is 13 residues long. Between the trimmed V and J ends, which lost 4 bases and 2 bases, there was a span of 7 bases. CDR3 nucleotide sequence: TGTGCCAGCAGTGGTTTAGACACAGATACGCAGTATTTT. Translated, it gives CASSGLDTDTQYF.